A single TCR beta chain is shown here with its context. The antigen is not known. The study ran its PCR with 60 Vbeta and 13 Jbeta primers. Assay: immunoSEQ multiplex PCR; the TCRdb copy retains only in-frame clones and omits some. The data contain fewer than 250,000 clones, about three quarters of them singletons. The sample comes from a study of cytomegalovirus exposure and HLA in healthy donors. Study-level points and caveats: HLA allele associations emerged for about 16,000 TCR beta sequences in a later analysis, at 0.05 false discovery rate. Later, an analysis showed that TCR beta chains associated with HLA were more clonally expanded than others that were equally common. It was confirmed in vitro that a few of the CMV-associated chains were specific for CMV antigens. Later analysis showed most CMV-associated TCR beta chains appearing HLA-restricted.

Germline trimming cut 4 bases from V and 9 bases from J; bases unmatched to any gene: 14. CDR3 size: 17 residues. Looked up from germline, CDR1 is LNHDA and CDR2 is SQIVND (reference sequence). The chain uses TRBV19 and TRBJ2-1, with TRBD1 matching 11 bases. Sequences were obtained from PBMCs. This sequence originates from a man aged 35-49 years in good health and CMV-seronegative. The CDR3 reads CASSRGGTGGRKGEQFF. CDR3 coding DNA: TGTGCCAGTAGTAGGGGGGGGACAGGGGGTAGGAAGGGTGAGCAGTTCTTC.